The T cell receptor beta chain under discussion was sequenced for a study of blood T cell repertoires in COVID-19. Study at large: Specimens from acute and convalescent COVID-19 originated in the United States, Italy and Spain.

The CDR3 is 13 amino acids. Germline CDR1 ENHRY, CDR2 SYGVKD. The ends were cut back, 10 bases at V and 4 bases at J, with 16 bases in the middle. TCRdb's table, derived via immunoSEQ multiplex PCR, lists solely in-frame clones and lacks some. This table has under 150,000 clones, around 85% appearing once. This clone has a single count. This TCR derives from a man aged 45-65 years with acute or convalescent COVID-19. The chain has TRBV10-3 and TRBJ1-2; the D gene is possibly TRBD1 (6 bases). The sample was peripheral blood. The DNA for the CDR3 is TGTGCCAGTACAGGGAATGTGGGCTATGGCTACACCTTC. This sequence encodes CASTGNVGYGYTF.